The entry that follows covers one TCR beta chain sequence. What it recognizes is unknown. Trimming removed 0 bases at V and 5 bases at J, with 20 bases between. CDR3 length: 19 amino acids. The V gene's germline CDR1 is MNHEY and CDR2 SMNVEV (reference sequence). The data were obtained in a study of T cell clonotyping in hematopoietic cell transplantation. Data came from immunoSEQ multiplex PCR; TCRdb stores just in-frame clones and leaves some out. The sample has 13,000 to 15,000 clones; about 97% are singletons. Findings and caveats of the study: At the given depth, recipient repertoires were over 97% de novo clonotypes. Without cell sorting, CD4 versus CD8 contributions remain unresolved. Higher Inverse Simpson Index values in graft donor and pretransplant recipient predicted broader posttransplant TCR diversity. Recipient TCR diversity dropped after transplant; expanded clonotypes rose from day 30 to 180.

This TCR was sampled from a female patient between 50 and 59 years old who had an allogeneic stem cell transplant from an unrelated donor, so T cells may come from the graft donor. Some clones in this sample may be carry-over from other donors' samples. The specimen was peripheral blood mononuclear cells, collected 30 days after allogeneic stem cell transplant. V gene TRBV27 combines with J gene TRBJ1-6, with a weak D call TRBD1 (5 bases). The chain's CDR3 is CASSLSIVGRTLNNSPLHF. The CDR3 nucleotides read TGTGCCAGCAGTTTATCGATCGTGGGACGGACTCTTAATAATTCACCCCTCCACTTT.